This TCR beta chain was observed in a study of blood T cell repertoires in COVID-19. Study details: Samples came from the United States, Italy and Spain, spanning acute and convalescent COVID-19. PBMCs, B-cell-depleted T cells, or T cells provided the cDNA or gDNA that made up the material.

The germline V gene encodes CDR1 SNHLY and CDR2 FYNNEI. The ends lost 6 bases at V and 6 bases at J; junction bases unmatched: 5. The CDR3 consists of 13 residues. Study processing details: Reference gene primer amplification in the assay estimated nucleated cell counts. Generated by immunoSEQ multiplex PCR, the TCRdb table keeps only in-frame clones and is missing some. The V and J calls and clone size are taken from that table; D and trimming were inferred from the DNA. Of fewer than 70,000 clones in the sample, more than 75% were seen once. The chain recombines TRBV2 with TRBJ1-1, with 9 bases lining up with TRBD1. The sequencing input was peripheral blood. The TCR originated in a man aged 50-60 years with active COVID-19. For the CDR3, the DNA is TGTGCCAGCAGGGCGGACAGGGGACCTGAAGCTTTCTTT. Its protein product is CASRADRGPEAFF.